Listed below are T cell receptor beta chains from one sample, sequenced in a study of breast tumors, draining lymph nodes, adjacent tissues. TCRdb independently ran MiXCR on the multiplex PCR reads; one entry per CDR3 protein. The repertoire holds 60,000 to 70,000 distinct CDR3 sequences, with roughly 50% as singletons. Sequenced material: breast tumor tissue. Source of these receptors: a female donor with breast cancer. Some clones in this sample may be carry-over from other donors' samples. The CDR3 runs from the conserved cysteine through the conserved F or W. D genes are given only for firm matches. Clone size is stated in some rows and not others, as once, few, many or a class when expanded.

v_gene,j_gene,d_gene,abundance,CDR3nt,CDR3aa
TRBV4-2,TRBJ2-5,TRBD2,-,TGTGCCAGCAGACCACTAGCGGGAGGGATAGGGGAGACCCAGTACTTC,CASRPLAGGIGETQYF
TRBV6-5,TRBJ1-2,-,-,TGTGCCAGCCGGGACTGGGCTTATGGCTACACCTTC,CASRDWAYGYTF
TRBV7-6,TRBJ2-7,-,many,-,CASSFYICSAAPGSYEQYF
TRBV19,TRBJ2-3,-,-,TGTGCCAGTCGTTACCAGCCCACAGATACGCAGTATTTT,CASRYQPTDTQYF
TRBV29-1,TRBJ1-4,TRBD1,medium-sized,TGCAGCGTTGTTCTCGGGACAGGGGCTGAAAAACTGTTTTTT,CSVVLGTGAEKLFF
TRBV19,TRBJ1-6,-,-,TGTACCAGTAGTATAACGGATAAGGATTCACCCCTCCACTTT,CTSSITDKDSPLHF
TRBV25-1,TRBJ1-4,-,many,TGTGCCAGCAGTGCTAGACTGTGGGACGGTGAAAAACTGTTTTTT,CASSARLWDGEKLFF
TRBV30,TRBJ1-1,-,-,TGTGCCTGGAGCGGGGACGGCCATAGGGCTTTCTTT,CAWSGDGHRAFF
TRBV5-5,TRBJ2-7,-,many,TGTGCCAGCAGCTTAGGAACGGCTTCCTACGAGCAGTACTTC,CASSLGTASYEQYF
TRBV2,TRBJ1-3,-,-,TGTGCCAGCACTCAAGGGCGTGCTAACTATGGCTACACCATATATTTT,CASTQGRANYGYTIYF
TRBV19,TRBJ2-7,-,-,TGTACCAGTAGTACCAAAGGGGAAAATTCCTACGAGCAGTACTTC,CTSSTKGENSYEQYF
TRBV7-9,TRBJ1-2,TRBD1,-,TGTGCCAGCAGCTACAGGGGAAGAGCGGGGGGCTATGGCTACACCTTC,CASSYRGRAGGYGYTF
TRBV6-2/TRBV6-3,TRBJ2-7,-,-,TGTGCCAGCAGTCGCCCGGGACTCGGGCATGAGCAGTACTTC,CASSRPGLGHEQYF
TRBV4-1,TRBJ2-6,-,-,TGCGCCAGCAGCCAAGGGTATGGGGCCAACGTCCTGACTTTC,CASSQGYGANVLTF
TRBV20-1,TRBJ2-1,-,-,TGCAGTGCTAGGCTTGGGGGGAGTGGGGGTGAGCAGTTCTTC,CSARLGGSGGEQFF
TRBV7-2,TRBJ2-5,TRBD1,-,TGTGCCAGCAAACGAACAGGGGGAGGTGAGACCCAGTACTTC,CASKRTGGGETQYF
TRBV6-2/TRBV6-3,TRBJ2-5,-,-,TGTGCCAGCAGTCTCCCGCCGGAGACCCAGTACTTC,CASSLPPETQYF
TRBV20-1,TRBJ1-2,-,-,TGCAGTGCTAGAGAGGGAGGGGATTGGGGCTACACCTTC,CSAREGGDWGYTF
TRBV20-1,TRBJ2-1,TRBD2,-,TGCAGTGCTAGCCGGACTAGCGGACCTAATGAGCAGTTCTTC,CSASRTSGPNEQFF
TRBV5-1,TRBJ1-4,TRBD1,-,TGCGCCAGCAGCTCATTCGGACAGGGTCATGAAAAACTGTTTTTT,CASSSFGQGHEKLFF
TRBV24-1,TRBJ2-7,-,-,TGTGCCACCAGTGAGGTACAGGTCCGGGGCACCTACGAGCAGTACTTC,CATSEVQVRGTYEQYF
TRBV19,TRBJ2-2,TRBD2,-,TGTGCCAGTAGGGTAGCGGGGGGGCTGTTTTTT,CASRVAGGLFF
TRBV9,TRBJ2-3,-,-,TGTGCCAGCAGCGTTTCCCCCGTTCGACGGGATACGCAGTATTTT,CASSVSPVRRDTQYF
TRBV9,TRBJ2-7,-,many,TGTGCCAGCAGCGAGGGGTCGGGGGTTTGGAGCGAGCAGTACTTC,CASSEGSGVWSEQYF
TRBV28,TRBJ2-2,TRBD1,-,TGTGCCAGCAGTTTCGGACAGGCGCCAAGGGAGCTGTTTTTT,CASSFGQAPRELFF
TRBV7-2,TRBJ2-3,-,-,TGTGCCAGCAGCTTACAAAGGCGGAAAGGCACAGATACGCAGTATTTT,CASSLQRRKGTDTQYF
TRBV29-1,TRBJ2-7,TRBD2,many,TGCAGCGTAACTAGCGGCCCCAACGAGCAGTACTTC,CSVTSGPNEQYF
TRBV5-6,TRBJ1-4,-,-,TGTGCCAGCAGCTCGAAGGCCGCAGGGAGTGAAAAACTGTTTTTT,CASSSKAAGSEKLFF
TRBV20-1,TRBJ2-3,TRBD2,medium-sized,TGCAGTGCTAGAGGGACTAGCGGCACAGATACGCAGTATTTT,CSARGTSGTDTQYF
TRBV14,TRBJ2-3,-,-,TGTGCCAGCAGCCAATGGACCCAGGGTACGCAGTATTTT,CASSQWTQGTQYF
TRBV12-3/TRBV12-4,TRBJ1-2,-,-,TGTGCCAGCACCCCTGAGATTGACTATGGCTACACCTTC,CASTPEIDYGYTF
TRBV24-1,TRBJ2-7,-,-,TGTGCCACCAGTGCTAGAGGTGACACGGGAGAGGGGTACGAGCAGTACTTC,CATSARGDTGEGYEQYF
TRBV27,TRBJ2-6,-,few,TGTGCCAGCAGTCCCTTACTAGGAGTCCTGACTTTC,CASSPLLGVLTF
TRBV30,TRBJ2-3,-,medium-sized,TGTGCCTGGAGTGTCCTGATGAGCACAGATACGCAGTATTTT,CAWSVLMSTDTQYF
TRBV29-1,TRBJ2-7,TRBD1,-,TGCAGCGTTAGGACAGGGGCTCTAGACGAGCAGTACTTC,CSVRTGALDEQYF
TRBV7-9,TRBJ2-3,TRBD2,few,TGTGCCAGCAGTGCGGGGCTAGCGGGAGATGATACGCAGTATTTT,CASSAGLAGDDTQYF
TRBV5-5,TRBJ2-4,-,many,TGTGCCAGCAGCTCTTGGGGCGCCAAAAACATTCAGTACTTC,CASSSWGAKNIQYF
TRBV7-9,TRBJ2-3,-,-,TGTGCCAGCAGCTTATGGGACACCACCACCATCACAGATACGCAGTATTTT,CASSLWDTTTITDTQYF
TRBV15,TRBJ2-3,-,many,TGTGCCACCAGCAGAGATCACAGGGAAGATACGCAGTATTTT,CATSRDHREDTQYF
TRBV11-2,TRBJ1-4,TRBD1,-,TGTGCCAGCAGCCAGCGGGACAGTCCTACGAGCAGGAATGAAAAACTGTTTTTT,CASSQRDSPTSRNEKLFF
TRBV7-8,TRBJ2-7,-,-,TGTGCCAGCAGCTTAGTCGGCGGCTACGAGCAGTACTTC,CASSLVGGYEQYF
TRBV14,TRBJ2-6,TRBD1,many,TGTGCCAGCAGCCCGGACAGGGTTACCTCTGGGGCCAACGTCCTGACTTTC,CASSPDRVTSGANVLTF
TRBV20-1,TRBJ2-1,-,-,TGCAGTGCTCCGGGAGCGGACGAGCAGTTCTTC,CSAPGADEQFF
TRBV5-1,TRBJ2-1,-,-,TGCGCCAGCAGCTTGGAGGGGCTCAGGGAGCAGTTCTTC,CASSLEGLREQFF
TRBV19,TRBJ1-4,-,medium-sized,TGTGCCAGGGGGGGCGGGGTGACTAATGAAAAACTGTTTTTT,CARGGGVTNEKLFF
TRBV5-6,TRBJ2-2,-,-,TGTGCCAGCAGCTCCTTGGGCGGGGAGCTGTTTTTT,CASSSLGGELFF
TRBV24-1,TRBJ2-2,-,few,TGTGCCACCAGTGATTCGACCCAGGGTCCTCAGGGCTGTGCGAACACCGGGGAGCTGTTTTTT,CATSDSTQGPQGCANTGELFF
TRBV12-3/TRBV12-4,TRBJ1-2,-,medium-sized,TGTGCCAGCACACTAGACGGGGTGAGTGGCTACACCTTC,CASTLDGVSGYTF
TRBV20-1,TRBJ1-2,-,many,TGCAGTGCACCTAAACGGACGTATGGCTCCACCTTC,CSAPKRTYGSTF
TRBV3-1,TRBJ1-3,TRBD1,once,TGTGCCAGCAGCCTAGGAGGGGGCGCTGGAAACACCATATATTTT,CASSLGGGAGNTIYF
TRBV19,TRBJ1-1,TRBD1,few,TGTGCCAGCGGACAGGGAACCTGGAACACTGAAGCTTTCTTT,CASGQGTWNTEAFF
TRBV10-3,TRBJ2-1,-,-,TGTGCCATCAGTGAGTCCCAGTTGGGGCCCCACAATGAGCAGTTCTTC,CAISESQLGPHNEQFF
TRBV20-1,TRBJ1-3,-,-,TGCAGTGCTTTTGACCCTAACTATGGCTACACCATATATTTT,CSAFDPNYGYTIYF